The following is a T cell receptor (beta chain) sequence with its context. Germline-derived CDR1 and CDR2 are LNHDA and SQIVND (reference sequence). Losses at the gene ends were 7 bases for V and 0 bases for J; bases not matched to a gene: 3. The CDR3 has 14 residues. Original processing notes: Researchers report that nucleated cell counts were estimated from reference gene primer amplification. Assay used: immunoSEQ multiplex PCR; TCRdb lists only in-frame clones, some missing. V and J calls and clone size follow that table, whereas D and trimming were derived from the DNA. The sample comprises some 150,000 clones, roughly 82% of which are singletons, and under 2.5% rests with the top ten. The data originate from a study of blood T cell repertoires in COVID-19. Study at large: COVID-19 samples from acute and convalescent phases originated in the United States, Italy and Spain. T cells, B-cell-depleted T cells, or PBMCs provided the cDNA or gDNA that served as material.

The rearrangement links TRBV19 to TRBJ2-1; TRBD1 aligns across 7 bases. Sample: peripheral blood. The receptor was derived from a man aged 65 to 79 with acute or convalescent COVID-19. This chain's CDR3 is CASKTGPSYNEQFF. As DNA, the CDR3 is TGTGCCAGTAAGACAGGGCCCTCCTACAATGAGCAGTTCTTC.